These T cell receptor beta chains were read from a single sample in a study of OX40 agonist ivuxolimab in advanced cancers. Sequencing used immunoSEQ multiplex PCR; TCRdb keeps in-frame clones, though not all of them. The sample holds tens of thousands of clones; roughly nine tenths are singletons and the top ten take over 40%. The sample consisted of CD4+ or CD8+ T cells sorted from blood, taken in a trial of the OX40 agonist ivuxolimab. These receptors originate from an adult with an advanced solid tumor such as melanoma, head and neck, liver or kidney cancer. Each CDR3 is given with its conserved first and last residue. D genes are given only for firm matches. Clone size is not always given. Where it is, it says once, few, many or a class for expanded clones.

clone size,J gene,V gene,D gene,CDR3 DNA,CDR3 protein
NA,TRBJ1-1,TRBV28,TRBD1,TGTGCCAGCAGTTCAGCAGGGGGCGGCACTGAAGCTTTCTTT,CASSSAGGGTEAFF
NA,TRBJ1-5,TRBV19,NA,TGTGCCAGTAGTATGGGCAGCAATCAGCCCCAGCATTTT,CASSMGSNQPQHF
NA,TRBJ1-6,TRBV5-5,TRBD1,TGTGCCAGCAGCCCGGGACAGGGGTATTCACCCCTCCACTTT,CASSPGQGYSPLHF
NA,TRBJ2-5,TRBV27,NA,TGTGCCAGCAAGAAGGCTGCCCAAGGAATAGAGACCCAGTACTTC,CASKKAAQGIETQYF
NA,TRBJ2-7,TRBV21-1,NA,TGTGCCAGCAGCAAAGAGGGAGCGGGGGAGTCCTCGGTACACTACGAGCAGTACTTC,CASSKEGAGESSVHYEQYF
NA,TRBJ2-3,TRBV6-1,NA,TGTGCCAGCAGTGAAAAGTTGTTCACGCAGTATTTT,CASSEKLFTQYF
NA,TRBJ2-7,TRBV19,NA,TGTGCCAGTAGTACCGGGGTTTACGAGCAGTACTTC,CASSTGVYEQYF
once,TRBJ1-1,TRBV6-1,NA,TGTGCCAGCAGTGAAAGTAGGGCTGAGGGAGCTTTCTTT,CASSESRAEGAFF
once,TRBJ2-2,TRBV27,NA,TGTGCCAGCAGTTCTCAGTGGGCCTCGAACACCGGGGAGCTGTTTTTT,CASSSQWASNTGELFF
NA,TRBJ2-1,TRBV9,TRBD2,TGTGCCAGCAGCCCTGGGGGGGATGAGCAGTTCTTC,CASSPGGDEQFF
NA,TRBJ2-7,TRBV25-1,TRBD1,TGTGCCAGCACAACGACAGGGGCCACCTACGAGCAGTACTTC,CASTTTGATYEQYF
NA,TRBJ2-7,TRBV6-5,NA,TGTGCCAGCAGCCACCTGGGGGAGCAGTACTTC,CASSHLGEQYF
NA,TRBJ1-2,TRBV11-2,NA,TGTGCCAGCAGCCCAGGCAGGTTAACTAACTATGGCTACACCTTC,CASSPGRLTNYGYTF
NA,TRBJ2-7,TRBV6-5,NA,TGTGCCAGCAGTTACTCGAGAGGATACGAGCAGTACTTC,CASSYSRGYEQYF
NA,TRBJ2-1,TRBV5-6,NA,TGTGCCAGCAGCAACCGGGACACGTCGCCCCTGGGTGAGCAGTTCTTC,CASSNRDTSPLGEQFF
few,TRBJ1-1,TRBV2,NA,TGTGCCAGCAGAGCCGGGACGGAGGGTACTGAAGCTTTCTTT,CASRAGTEGTEAFF
NA,TRBJ2-1,TRBV6-1,NA,TGTGCCAGCAGTGATGGGTCTTTCCCGGAGCAGTTCTTC,CASSDGSFPEQFF
NA,TRBJ1-5,TRBV27,TRBD1,TGTGCCAGCAGTCCACGACAGGGAACGTATCAGCCCCAGCATTTT,CASSPRQGTYQPQHF
once,TRBJ2-5,TRBV7-2,TRBD1,TGCGCCAGCAGCTCCCGGGACAGGGACCTCAAAGAGACCCAGTACTTC,CASSSRDRDLKETQYF
NA,TRBJ1-5,TRBV5-3,NA,TGTGCCAGAAGCTCTTTTTACCGAGGCAATCAGCCCCAGCATTTT,CARSSFYRGNQPQHF
NA,TRBJ1-2,TRBV19,TRBD1,TGTGCCACCTCGGACAGGGGCAAGGCTAACTATGGCTACACCTTC,CATSDRGKANYGYTF
NA,TRBJ2-7,TRBV6-5,NA,TGTGCCAGCAGCTCCCCGGGACTCCTAGGGTACGAGCAGTACTTC,CASSSPGLLGYEQYF
NA,TRBJ1-1,TRBV14,TRBD1,TGTGCCAGCAGCCCTCCGGGACAGGGGATGAACACTGAAGCTTTCTTT,CASSPPGQGMNTEAFF
NA,TRBJ2-1,TRBV4-3,NA,TGCGCCAGCAGCCAAGAGGCGTTCCGGGACGAGCGAGACAATGAGCAGTTCTTC,CASSQEAFRDERDNEQFF
NA,TRBJ2-1,TRBV6-6,NA,TGTGCCAGCAGGACTCAGGACAGCCCCTCCTACAATGAGCAGTTCTTC,CASRTQDSPSYNEQFF
once,TRBJ2-1,TRBV9,NA,TGTGCCAGCAGCGTAGCTGGCTCTTCGTCCTACAATGAGCAGTTCTTC,CASSVAGSSSYNEQFF
NA,TRBJ1-2,TRBV15,NA,TGTGCCACCAGCAACCGGGACCTGTATGGCTACACCTTC,CATSNRDLYGYTF
NA,TRBJ2-1,TRBV5-6,NA,TGTGCCAGCAGCTCCGGGGTTGGGCAGTTCTTC,CASSSGVGQFF
NA,TRBJ2-5,TRBV5-8,NA,TGTGCCAGCAGCTTGCCCTACGGGCAGACCCAGTACTTC,CASSLPYGQTQYF
NA,TRBJ2-7,TRBV5-5,NA,TGTGCCAGCAGCTCGGGTGCCGCCTCCTACGAGCAGTACTTC,CASSSGAASYEQYF
NA,TRBJ2-3,TRBV7-6,NA,TGTGCCAGCAGCTTAGTAGGTTCGGATACGCAGTATTTT,CASSLVGSDTQYF
NA,TRBJ2-5,TRBV9,TRBD2,TGTGCCAGCAGCATTAGCGGGGGGCAAGAGACCCAGTACTTC,CASSISGGQETQYF